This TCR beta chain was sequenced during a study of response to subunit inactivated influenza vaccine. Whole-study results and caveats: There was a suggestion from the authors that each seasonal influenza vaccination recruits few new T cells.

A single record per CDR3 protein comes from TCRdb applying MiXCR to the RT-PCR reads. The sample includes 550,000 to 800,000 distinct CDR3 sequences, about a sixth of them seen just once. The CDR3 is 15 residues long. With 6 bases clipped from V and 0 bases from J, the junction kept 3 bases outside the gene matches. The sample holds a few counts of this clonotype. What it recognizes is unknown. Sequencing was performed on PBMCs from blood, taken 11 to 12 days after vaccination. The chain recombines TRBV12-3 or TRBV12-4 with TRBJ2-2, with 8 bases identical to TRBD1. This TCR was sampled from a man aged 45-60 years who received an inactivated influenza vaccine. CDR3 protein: CASRKTGANTGELFF. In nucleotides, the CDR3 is TGTGCCAGCAGGAAGACAGGGGCGAACACCGGGGAGCTGTTTTTT.